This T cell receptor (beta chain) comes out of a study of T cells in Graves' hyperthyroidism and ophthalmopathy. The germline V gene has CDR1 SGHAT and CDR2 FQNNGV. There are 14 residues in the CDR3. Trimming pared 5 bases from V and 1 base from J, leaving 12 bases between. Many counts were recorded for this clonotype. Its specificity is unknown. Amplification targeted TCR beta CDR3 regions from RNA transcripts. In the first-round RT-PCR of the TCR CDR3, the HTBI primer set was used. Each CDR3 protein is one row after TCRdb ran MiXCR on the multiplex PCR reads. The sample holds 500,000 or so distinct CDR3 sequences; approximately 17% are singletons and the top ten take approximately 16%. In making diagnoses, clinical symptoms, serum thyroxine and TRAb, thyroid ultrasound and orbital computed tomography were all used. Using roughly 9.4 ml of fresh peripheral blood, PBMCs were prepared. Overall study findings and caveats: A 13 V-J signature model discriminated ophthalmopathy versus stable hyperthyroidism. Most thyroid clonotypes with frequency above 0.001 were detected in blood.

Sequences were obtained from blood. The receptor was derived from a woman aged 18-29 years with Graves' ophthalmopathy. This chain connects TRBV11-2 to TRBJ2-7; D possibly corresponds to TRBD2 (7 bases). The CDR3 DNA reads TGTGCCAGCAGCCGGGGGGCAGGTTCCTACGAGCAGTACTTC. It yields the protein CASSRGAGSYEQYF.